Below are 30 T cell receptor beta chains sequenced from a single sample in a study of shared clonotypes between healthy human individuals. Only in-frame clones appear in the TCRdb table, and some are missing; sequencing was by immunoSEQ multiplex PCR. The data contain under 2,500,000 clones, 95% of them singletons. Specimen: naive CD4+ T cells sorted from blood. The subset: CD45RA+ positively selected. Receptors were obtained from a man aged 18 to 30 in good health.

The chain is built from TRBV7-2 and TRBJ2-7; no clear D. Germline values: CDR1 SGHTA, CDR2 FQGNSA. V was trimmed by 5 bases and J by 2 bases, leaving 10 bases between them. The CDR3 totals 13 residues. As DNA, the CDR3 is TGTGCCAGCAGCGAGCGATTGACCTACGAGCAGTACTTC. This codes for CASSERLTYEQYF.

The J gene is TRBJ2-7, the V gene TRBV6-6, with D perhaps matching TRBD1 or TRBD2 (6 bases each). V lost 0 bases to trimming and J lost 2 bases, with 11 bases between them. Germline-derived CDR1 and CDR2 are MNHNY and SVGAGI (reference sequence). The length of the CDR3 is 15 residues. The CDR3 protein is CASSYSRGAPYEQYF. The CDR3 DNA is TGTGCCAGCAGTTACTCGAGGGGGGCGCCCTACGAGCAGTACTTC.

V and J are TRBV30 and TRBJ1-4; unclear D gene. V lost 1 base, J lost 10 bases, and 13 bases lay in between. The CDR3 spans 13 residues. The germline V gene has CDR1 GTSNPN and CDR2 SVGIG (reference sequence). The CDR3 DNA follows: TGTGCCTGGAGTGAGATGAATCTCGTAAAACTGTTTTTT. Translating gives CAWSEMNLVKLFF.

The table lists this clone with a count of one. The chain couples TRBV28 to TRBJ1-2; D call uncertain. Trimming shortened V by 2 bases and J by 0 bases, and 10 bases separated the two germline ends. The germline gives CDR1 MDHEN, CDR2 SYDVKM. The CDR3 is made up of 15 amino acids. The CDR3 sequence: CASSLGAKSNYGYTF. The CDR3 DNA reads as TGTGCCAGCAGTTTAGGCGCAAAATCTAACTATGGCTACACCTTC.

Details on this clone: Different DNA sequences within this sample yield the same CDR3. This rearrangement joins TRBV6-1 to TRBJ1-4; tentative D call: TRBD1 (5 bases). V was cut by 1 base and J by 5 bases, with 11 bases left in between. The CDR3 consists of 15 residues. In germline, CDR1 is MNHNS, CDR2 SASEGT. CDR3 in amino acids: CASSEGQGSNEKLFF. In DNA, the CDR3 is TGTGCCAGCAGTGAAGGTCAGGGCTCAAATGAAAAACTGTTTTTT.

This rearrangement joins TRBV30 to TRBJ1-1, with D uncertain. The V and J ends lost 0 bases and 4 bases respectively, with 12 bases between them. Germline values: CDR1 GTSNPN, CDR2 SVGIG (reference sequence). CDR3 length: 14 amino acids. CDR3 in DNA: TGTGCCTGGAGTGTACGAGGGAGGTCCACTGAAGCTTTCTTT. Protein sequence: CAWSVRGRSTEAFF.

For this clone: Other DNA sequences in this specimen translate into the identical CDR3. The chain couples TRBV6-5 to TRBJ1-2; the match to TRBD1 covers 12 bases. Germline-derived CDR1 and CDR2 are MNHEY and SVGAGI. Unmatched junction bases numbered 1, after V lost 2 bases and J lost 3 bases. The length of the CDR3 is 15 residues. CDR3 protein: CASSYRDRGHYGYTF. In nucleotides, the CDR3 is TGTGCCAGCAGTTACCGGGACAGGGGGCACTATGGCTACACCTTC.

The genes are TRBV19 and TRBJ2-7; 9 nucleotides line up with TRBD1. Trimming took 2 bases from V and 6 from J; bases not matched to a gene: 5. The CDR3 has 14 amino acids. CDR1 is LNHDA, CDR2 SQIVND, per germline (reference sequence). CDR3 nucleotides: TGTGCCAGTAGTATATCACAGGGGGCTGGCGAGCAGTACTTC. Protein product: CASSISQGAGEQYF.

The chain has TRBV10-1 and TRBJ2-2; tentatively, D is TRBD2 (10 bases). Germline-derived CDR1 and CDR2 are WNHNN and SYGVQD (reference sequence). V shed 8 bases and J shed 3 bases, with 31 bases lying between them. The CDR3 spans 20 residues. The CDR3 DNA follows: TGCGCCAGCGGGGGACAGGGAGCCCTAGCGGGGGCCTCGGACACCGGGGAGCTGTTTTTT. It codes for CASGGQGALAGASDTGELFF.

This chain links TRBV4-1 with TRBJ1-5; unclear D gene. Germline CDR1 reads MGHRA; CDR2 reads YSYEKL. The CDR3 loop spans 16 amino acids. Trimming shortened V by 4 bases and J by 6 bases, and 19 bases separated the two germline ends. The CDR3 DNA is TGCGCCAGCAGCCCCCTCGGCGGAGGGAACGGTCAGCCCCAGCATTTT. Amino acid sequence: CASSPLGGGNGQPQHF.

The CDR3 is CASSAGTQYYEQYF. CDR3 nucleotides: TGTGCCAGCTCAGCCGGGACACAGTACTACGAGCAGTACTTC. V usage is TRBV18 and J usage is TRBJ2-7; D is perhaps TRBD1 (6 bases). Germline assignment: CDR1 KGHSH and CDR2 LQKENI. This CDR3 region has 14 residues. Trimming left V 5 bases short and J 3 bases short, with 14 bases between.

This chain uses TRBV5-5 with TRBJ1-1, with TRBD1 as a possible D gene (6 bases). CDR1 SGHKS and CDR2 YYEKEE come from the germline V gene (reference sequence). The CDR3 has 15 amino acids. Trimming left V 1 base short and J 0 bases short, with 10 bases between. CDR3 protein: CASSLTGYMNTEAFF. The CDR3 DNA is TGTGCCAGCAGCTTGACAGGGTATATGAACACTGAAGCTTTCTTT.

This chain links TRBV11-3 with TRBJ2-3; D uncertain. This CDR3 is built from 16 residues. Germline-derived CDR1 and CDR2 are SGHNT and YENEEA. Trimming pared 5 bases from V and 2 bases from J, leaving 17 bases between. CDR3 region: CASSPGKLPLTDTQYF. DNA for the CDR3: TGTGCCAGCAGCCCTGGGAAGTTGCCCCTCACAGATACGCAGTATTTT.

In DNA, the CDR3 is TGTGCCAGCAGTGAATCTGACGGACCCCCCTACGAGCAGTACTTC. This translates into CASSESDGPPYEQYF. V and J are TRBV6-1 and TRBJ2-7, with D uncertain. The V end was cut by 2 bases, the J end by 2 bases, with 13 bases between. Germline CDR1 MNHNS, CDR2 SASEGT. This CDR3 contains 15 residues.

This chain uses TRBV6-1 with TRBJ1-2, with a weak D call TRBD1 (5 bases). In germline, CDR1 is MNHNS, CDR2 SASEGT. V lost 4 bases to trimming and J lost 13 bases, with 10 bases between them. The CDR3 consists of 10 residues. CDR3 sequence (DNA): TGTGCCAGCAGTGCAGGGATTTCCACCTTC. It encodes CASSAGISTF.

The table lists this clone with a few counts. The genes are TRBV11-2 and TRBJ1-4; TRBD1 matches 8 bases. V lost 5 bases, J lost 10 bases, and 18 bases stayed unmatched. CDR3 length: 17 amino acids. Germline loops: CDR1 SGHAT, CDR2 FQNNGV. The CDR3 bases are TGTGCCAGCAGCCGCTCCCCTCAGGACAGGGTGTTAGGAAAACTGTTTTTT. Translated, it gives CASSRSPQDRVLGKLFF. Using reference TRBV11-2 and TRBJ1-4 for the parts outside the CDR3, the full variable domain is EAGVAQSPRYKIIEKRQSVAFWCNPISGHATLYWYQQILGQGPKLLIQFQNNGVVDDSQLPKDRFSAERLKGVDSTLKIQPAKLEDSAVYLCASSRSPQDRVLGKLFFGSGTQLSVL.

The chain links TRBV5-1 to TRBJ1-3; D is unresolved. V was cut by 0 bases and J by 0 bases, with 7 bases left in between. The CDR3 length is 15 residues. The V gene's germline CDR1 is SGHRS and CDR2 YFSETQ. The CDR3 DNA follows: TGCGCCAGCAGCTTGGCCTGGAGCTCTGGAAACACCATATATTTT. It is translated as CASSLAWSSGNTIYF.

The rearrangement joins TRBV7-9 to TRBJ2-7; D perhaps matches TRBD2 (5 bases). Germline loops: CDR1 SEHNR, CDR2 FQNEAQ (reference sequence). V was cut by 6 bases and J by 5 bases, with 11 bases left in between. This CDR3 comprises 12 residues. CDR3 DNA sequence: TGTGCCAGCAGTCGGGATAATGACGAGCAGTACTTC. It translates to CASSRDNDEQYF.

This rearrangement joins TRBV6-1 to TRBJ1-5, with unresolved D. CDR1 is MNHNS and CDR2 is SASEGT in the germline V gene. The CDR3 runs to 13 residues. The CDR3: CAEAGSNNQPQHF. The DNA of the CDR3 is TGTGCAGAGGCGGGTAGTAATAATCAGCCCCAGCATTTT.

This rearrangement joins TRBV7-2 to TRBJ1-5, with a weak D call TRBD1 (6 bases). Looked up from germline, CDR1 is SGHTA and CDR2 is FQGNSA. The ends were cut back, 1 base at V and 3 bases at J, with 10 bases in the middle. The CDR3 has 15 residues. The CDR3 DNA reads as TGTGCCAGCAGCTTAGGGGGGGCCTACAATCAGCCCCAGCATTTT. It encodes CASSLGGAYNQPQHF.

This chain links TRBV9 with TRBJ1-3; a weak D match, TRBD1 (5 bases). CDR1 and CDR2 (germline): SGDLS, YYNGEE. The CDR3 contains 17 residues. Deletions cut 0 bases from V and 5 bases from J, with 18 bases between. CDR3 DNA: TGTGCCAGCAGCGTAGGGGGAGACAGCGAAACTAGAAACACCATATATTTT. Its translation: CASSVGGDSETRNTIYF.

Worth noting for this clone: Other DNA sequences in the same sample also yield this CDR3. V and J are TRBV19 and TRBJ1-1; D uncertain. Trimming stripped 8 bases from V and 0 bases from J, with 10 bases between. The V gene's germline CDR1 is LNHDA and CDR2 SQIVND (reference sequence). The CDR3 runs 13 residues. The CDR3: CASSNGMNTEAFF. As DNA, the CDR3 is TGTGCCAGTTCGAACGGGATGAACACTGAAGCTTTCTTT.

The count of this clone is one. Other DNA sequences within the sample encode an identical CDR3. This chain joins TRBV10-3 and TRBJ1-2; D gene unclear. The CDR3 has 13 residues. Trimming took 6 bases from V and 2 from J, leaving 10 bases between them. Germline V gene sequence: CDR1 ENHRY, CDR2 SYGVKD. The CDR3 sequence: CAISPTENYGYTF. The CDR3 DNA follows: TGTGCCATCAGCCCCACGGAAAACTATGGCTACACCTTC.

The chain joins TRBV29-1 to TRBJ1-4, with a weak D call TRBD1 (6 bases). This CDR3 is 17 amino acids long. Trimming removed 6 bases from V and 7 bases from J, with 27 bases in between. The germline CDR1 and CDR2 sequences are SQVTM and ANQGSEA. The CDR3 nucleotides read TGCAGCGTGGAGGTACTTGTTACGGGGGCGCCCCCTGAAAAACTGTTTTTT. Translation: CSVEVLVTGAPPEKLFF. Full variable domain (rest looked up from reference TRBV29-1 and TRBJ1-4): SAVISQKPSRDICQRGTSLTIQCQVDSQVTMMFWYRQQPGQSLTLIATANQGSEATYESGFVIDKFPISRPNLTFSTLTVSNMSPEDSSIYLCSVEVLVTGAPPEKLFFGSGTQLSVL.

The chain is built from TRBV9 and TRBJ1-2, with D possibly TRBD1 on 6 matching bases. V lost 4 bases to trimming and J lost 0 bases, with 10 bases between them. The CDR3 covers 14 residues. Germline-derived CDR1 and CDR2 are SGDLS and YYNGEE. Here the CDR3 reads CASSRDTSNYGYTF. In DNA form, the CDR3 reads TGTGCCAGCAGCCGGGACACCTCTAACTATGGCTACACCTTC.

This chain joins TRBV2 and TRBJ2-3; 8 positions agree with TRBD1. Germline V gene lookup returns CDR1 SNHLY and CDR2 FYNNEI. The V and J ends lost 3 bases and 4 bases, in that order; junction bases with no gene match: 0. This CDR3 comprises 13 residues. As DNA, the CDR3 is TGTGCCAGCAGTGAGGACAGGGCAGATACGCAGTATTTT. Translating gives CASSEDRADTQYF.

The CDR3 DNA reads as TGTGCCAGCAGTGAAAGGAGGGGGGGTGAGCAGTTCTTC. Residues: CASSERRGGEQFF. The chain is built from TRBV2 and TRBJ2-1; TRBD2 is a possible D gene (7 bases). The length of the CDR3 is 13 residues. Trimming shortened V by 2 bases and J by 9 bases, and 11 bases separated the two germline ends. Germline values: CDR1 SNHLY, CDR2 FYNNEI.

This rearrangement joins TRBV5-1 to TRBJ2-3; D not resolved. V lost 2 bases and J 4 bases, leaving 14 bases between the germline ends. The CDR3 loop spans 15 amino acids. The germline V gene has CDR1 SGHRS and CDR2 YFSETQ. CDR3 residues: CASSFSGAIPDTQYF. The CDR3, as DNA: TGCGCCAGCAGCTTCTCGGGCGCCATCCCAGATACGCAGTATTTT.

CDR3 nucleotide sequence: TGTGCCAGCAGCGTAGAGCTGGGCACTGAAGCTTTCTTT. It translates to CASSVELGTEAFF. This chain joins TRBV7-8 and TRBJ1-1; D is unresolved. Germline V gene data show CDR1 as SGHVS and CDR2 as FQNEAQ. The CDR3 spans 13 residues. V was cut by 5 bases and J by 4 bases, with 11 bases left in between.

To note about this clone: Other nucleotide sequences in the sample specify the same CDR3. The rearrangement joins TRBV28 to TRBJ1-2; D not resolved. V lost 2 bases, J lost 3 bases, and 7 bases lay in between. There are 13 residues in the CDR3. CDR1 is MDHEN, CDR2 SYDVKM, per germline. CDR3 loop: CASSLDGYYGYTF. DNA for the CDR3: TGTGCCAGCAGTTTAGACGGCTACTATGGCTACACCTTC.